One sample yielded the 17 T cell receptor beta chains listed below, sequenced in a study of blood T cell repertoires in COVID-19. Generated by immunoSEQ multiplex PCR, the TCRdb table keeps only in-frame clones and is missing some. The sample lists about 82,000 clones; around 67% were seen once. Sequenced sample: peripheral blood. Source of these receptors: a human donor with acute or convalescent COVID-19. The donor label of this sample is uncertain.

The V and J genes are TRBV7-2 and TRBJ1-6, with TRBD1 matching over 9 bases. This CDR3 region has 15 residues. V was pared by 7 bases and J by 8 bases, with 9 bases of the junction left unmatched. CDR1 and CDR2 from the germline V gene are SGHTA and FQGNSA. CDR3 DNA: TGTGCCAGCACCGGACAGGGGCTGGGAGATTCACCCCTCCACTTT. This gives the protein CASTGQGLGDSPLHF.

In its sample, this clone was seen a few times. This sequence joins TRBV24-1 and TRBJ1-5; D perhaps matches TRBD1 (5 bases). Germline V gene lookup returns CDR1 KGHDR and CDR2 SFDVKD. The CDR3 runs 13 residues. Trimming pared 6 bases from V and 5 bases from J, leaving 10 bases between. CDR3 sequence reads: CATSWRDDQPQHF. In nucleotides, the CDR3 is TGTGCCACCAGTTGGAGGGACGATCAGCCCCAGCATTTT.

The CDR3 DNA reads as TGTGCCAGCAGCGCGGGAGCAACTAATGAAAAACTGTTTTTT. Amino acids: CASSAGATNEKLFF. The chain couples TRBV9 to TRBJ1-4; no clear D gene. Deletions cut 3 bases from V and 0 bases from J, with 6 bases between. From germline, CDR1 is SGDLS and CDR2 YYNGEE. This CDR3 is 14 amino acids long.

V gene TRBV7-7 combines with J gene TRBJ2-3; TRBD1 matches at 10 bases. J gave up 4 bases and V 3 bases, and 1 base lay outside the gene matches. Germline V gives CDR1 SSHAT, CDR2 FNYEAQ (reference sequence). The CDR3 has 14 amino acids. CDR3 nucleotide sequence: TGTGCCAGCAGCTTGGACAGGGGGGCAGATACGCAGTATTTT. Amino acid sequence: CASSLDRGADTQYF.

The CDR3 coding sequence is TGTGCCAGCAGCTTCGTAGGAGGCAATCAGCCCCAGCATTTT. Amino acids: CASSFVGGNQPQHF. V and J are TRBV5-6 and TRBJ1-5; D gene ambiguous. Trimming removed 2 bases from V and 2 bases from J, with 8 bases in between. This CDR3 has 14 residues. CDR1 and CDR2 (germline): SGHDT, YYEEEE.

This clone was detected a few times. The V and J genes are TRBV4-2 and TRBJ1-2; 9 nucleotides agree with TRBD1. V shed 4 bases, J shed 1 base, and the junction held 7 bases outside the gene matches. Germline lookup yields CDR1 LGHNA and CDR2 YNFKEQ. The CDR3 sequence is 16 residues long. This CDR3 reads CASSPTWDRVNYGYTF. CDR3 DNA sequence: TGTGCCAGCAGCCCAACCTGGGACAGGGTTAACTATGGCTACACCTTC.

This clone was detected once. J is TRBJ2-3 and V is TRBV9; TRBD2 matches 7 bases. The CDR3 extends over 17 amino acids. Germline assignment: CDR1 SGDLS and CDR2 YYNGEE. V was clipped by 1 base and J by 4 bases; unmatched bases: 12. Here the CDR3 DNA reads TGTGCCAGCAGCGTAATGCTGGGCGGCGGGGGAGCAGATACGCAGTATTTT. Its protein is CASSVMLGGGGADTQYF.

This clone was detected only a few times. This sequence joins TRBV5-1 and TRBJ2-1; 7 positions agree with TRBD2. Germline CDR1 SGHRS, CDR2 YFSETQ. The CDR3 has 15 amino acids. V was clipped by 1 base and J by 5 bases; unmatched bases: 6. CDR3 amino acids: CASSLSGGSHNEQFF. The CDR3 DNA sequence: TGCGCCAGCAGCTTGTCGGGCGGGAGCCACAATGAGCAGTTCTTC.

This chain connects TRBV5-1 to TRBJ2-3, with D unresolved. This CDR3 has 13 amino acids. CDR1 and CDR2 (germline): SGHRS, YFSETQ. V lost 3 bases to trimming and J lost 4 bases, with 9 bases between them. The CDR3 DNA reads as TGCGCCAGCAGCTCCCTGAGTCCAGATACGCAGTATTTT. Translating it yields CASSSLSPDTQYF.

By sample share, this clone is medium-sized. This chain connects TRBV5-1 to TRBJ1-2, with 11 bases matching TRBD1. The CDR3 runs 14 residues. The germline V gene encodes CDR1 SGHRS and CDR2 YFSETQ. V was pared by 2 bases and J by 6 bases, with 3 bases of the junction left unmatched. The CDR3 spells CASSFRTGGHGYTF. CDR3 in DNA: TGCGCCAGCAGCTTCCGGACAGGGGGCCATGGCTACACCTTC.

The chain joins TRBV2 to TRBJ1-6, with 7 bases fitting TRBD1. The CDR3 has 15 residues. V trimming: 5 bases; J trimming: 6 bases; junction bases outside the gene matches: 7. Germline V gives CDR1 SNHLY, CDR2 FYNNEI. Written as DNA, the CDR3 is TGTGCCAGCAGTAGGGAAGGGACAGCTAATTCACCCCTCCACTTT. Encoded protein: CASSREGTANSPLHF.

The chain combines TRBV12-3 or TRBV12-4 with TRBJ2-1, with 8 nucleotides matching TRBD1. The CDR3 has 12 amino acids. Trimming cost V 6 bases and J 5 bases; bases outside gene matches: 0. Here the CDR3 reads CASRTGDNEQFF. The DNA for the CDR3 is TGTGCCAGCAGGACAGGGGACAATGAGCAGTTCTTC.

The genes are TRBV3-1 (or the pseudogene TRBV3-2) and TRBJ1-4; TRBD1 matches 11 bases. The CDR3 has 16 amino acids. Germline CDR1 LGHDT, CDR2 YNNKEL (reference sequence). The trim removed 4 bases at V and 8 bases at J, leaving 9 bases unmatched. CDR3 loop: CASSPRPGQGEEKLFF. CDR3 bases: TGTGCCAGCAGCCCAAGACCGGGACAGGGGGAGGAAAAACTGTTTTTT.

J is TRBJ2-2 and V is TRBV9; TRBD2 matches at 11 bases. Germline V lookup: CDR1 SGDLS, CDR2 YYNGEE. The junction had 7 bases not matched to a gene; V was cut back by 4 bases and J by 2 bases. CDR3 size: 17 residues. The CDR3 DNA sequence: TGTGCCAGCAGCACCCCGAGACTAGCGGGAAACACCGGGGAGCTGTTTTTT. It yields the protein CASSTPRLAGNTGELFF.

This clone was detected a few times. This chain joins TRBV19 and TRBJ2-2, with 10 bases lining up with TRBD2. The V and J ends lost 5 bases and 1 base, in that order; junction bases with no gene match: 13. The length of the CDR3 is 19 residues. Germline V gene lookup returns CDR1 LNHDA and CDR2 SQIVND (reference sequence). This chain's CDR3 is CASSPPSSLAGVNTGELFF. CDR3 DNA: TGTGCCAGTAGTCCACCTTCCTCTCTAGCGGGGGTGAACACCGGGGAGCTGTTTTTT.

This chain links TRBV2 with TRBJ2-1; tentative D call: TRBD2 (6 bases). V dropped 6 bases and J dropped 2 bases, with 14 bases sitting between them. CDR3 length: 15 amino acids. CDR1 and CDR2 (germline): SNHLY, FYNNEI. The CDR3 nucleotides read TGTGCCAGCAGCGAGACTAGAAACACCTACAATGAGCAGTTCTTC. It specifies CASSETRNTYNEQFF.

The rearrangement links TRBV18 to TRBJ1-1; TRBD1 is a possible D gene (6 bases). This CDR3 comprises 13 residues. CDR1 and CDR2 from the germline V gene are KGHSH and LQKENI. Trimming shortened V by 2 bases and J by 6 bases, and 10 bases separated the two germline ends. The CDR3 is CASSPNRESEAFF. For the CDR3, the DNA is TGTGCCAGCTCACCAAACAGGGAGTCTGAAGCTTTCTTT.